One T cell receptor beta chain is described in this entry. Its antigen specificity is not known. The input lacks base qualities; no much larger clone sits a single base away. The donors were included in the validation cohort of some 120 subjects, a group kept apart from the roughly 670-subject first cohort. The library was built by means of the immunoSEQ multiplex PCR assay. On the study's bioinformatics: A statistical classification framework was built for diagnosing cytomegalovirus status from the catalog of TCR beta chain sequences. TCRdb re-hosts the immuneACCESS table, in-frame sequences only. Its copies lack some clones; in the studies checked, an unresolved V gene accounts for under half of them, and the cause for the rest is not known. V and J calls and clone size are given by that table; D and trimming were obtained from the DNA. This sample holds around 160,000 clones; around nine tenths were observed only once. The ten largest make up 2.5% to 3% of the sample.

The record originates from a study of cytomegalovirus exposure and HLA in healthy donors (dated by TCRdb to about 2017). Looking at the study overall: According to a later analysis, one platform produced both the 100 to 150 validation repertoires and the 700 or so repertoires of the first cohort. The study aimed to test whether signatures of past pathogen exposure could be identified by cataloging public T cell receptors. In addition to the first cohort of around 670 subjects, a separate validation cohort of over 90 different subjects was used. High-throughput TCR immunosequencing, statistical association of individual TCRs with disease status, and machine learning were combined to predict cytomegalovirus infection status. Findings and caveats that apply to the study as a whole: Most TCR sequences were seen in very few donors, while some public TCRs were found in many individuals. In the study, around 150 TCR beta chains were listed as associated with cytomegalovirus. A later analysis lacked HLA typing for the validation cohort, so it scored co-occurrence in that cohort across all 110 or so repertoires. In vitro tests confirmed that a few of the cytomegalovirus-associated TCR beta chains recognize cytomegalovirus antigens. The classifier was reported to diagnose cytomegalovirus status with high specificity and sensitivity in both the original cohort and the validation cohort. In a later analysis, TCRs clustered in the first cohort were found to also tend to co-occur in the 130 or so validation repertoires, with approximately 95% of cluster scores above 0. According to the authors, the approach could potentially be generalized to other disease states and immunological phenotypes.

This TCR came from a young man in good health and CMV-seronegative. Input material: PBMCs.

The CDR3 here reads CASSLVMFRETGNTIYF. The DNA is TGTGCCAGCAGCTTAGTAATGTTCAGGGAAACTGGAAACACCATATATTTT. The sequence links TRBV7-8 to TRBJ1-3; matching of 5 bases hints at TRBD1 as the D gene. From its cysteine to its phenylalanine, the CDR3 spans 17 amino acids. The only DNA kept is the CDR3, 51 bases in frame from the first base. The germline V gene encodes CDR1 SGHVS and CDR2 FQNEAQ. Trimming removed 1 base from V and 2 bases from J, leaving 15 bases between the germline ends.